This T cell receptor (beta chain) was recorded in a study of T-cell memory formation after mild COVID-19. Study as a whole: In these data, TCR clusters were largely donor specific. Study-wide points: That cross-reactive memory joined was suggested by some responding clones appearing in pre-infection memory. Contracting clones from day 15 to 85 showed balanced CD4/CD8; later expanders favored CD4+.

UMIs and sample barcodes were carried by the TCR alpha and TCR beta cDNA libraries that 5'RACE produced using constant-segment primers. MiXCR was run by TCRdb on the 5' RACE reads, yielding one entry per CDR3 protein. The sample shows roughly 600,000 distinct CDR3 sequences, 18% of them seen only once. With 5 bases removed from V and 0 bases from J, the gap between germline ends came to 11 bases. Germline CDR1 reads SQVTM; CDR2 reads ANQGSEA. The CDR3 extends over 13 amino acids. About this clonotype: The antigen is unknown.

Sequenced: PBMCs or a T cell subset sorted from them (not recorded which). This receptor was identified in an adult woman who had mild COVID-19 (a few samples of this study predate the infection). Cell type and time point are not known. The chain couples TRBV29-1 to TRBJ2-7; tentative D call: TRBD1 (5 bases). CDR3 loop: CSVSTESSYEQYF. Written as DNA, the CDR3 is TGCAGCGTTTCGACAGAGAGCTCCTACGAGCAGTACTTC.